The sequence of this T cell receptor beta chain was determined in a study of shared clonotypes between healthy human individuals. As originally analysed: Junction-only sequences without quality scores were provided by ImmunoSEQ, so filtering was different. Produced via immunoSEQ multiplex PCR; TCRdb's table is partial and in-frame only. V and J calls and clone size come straight from that table; D and trimming were deduced from the DNA. The sample contains some 1.5 million clones, under 99% of which appear only once. Deletions cut 1 base from V and 1 base from J, with 12 bases between. Germline values: CDR1 SQVTM, CDR2 ANQGSEA. This CDR3 has 15 amino acids.

This clonotype was sampled from a young man in good health. Material: naive CD4+ T cells sorted from blood. Subset given: CD45RA+ positively selected. The gene calls are TRBV29-1 and TRBJ2-3, with D maybe TRBD2 (7 bases). The CDR3 here is CSVEGHGGRTDTQYF. In nucleotides, the CDR3 is TGCAGCGTTGAAGGGCACGGGGGGCGCACAGATACGCAGTATTTT.